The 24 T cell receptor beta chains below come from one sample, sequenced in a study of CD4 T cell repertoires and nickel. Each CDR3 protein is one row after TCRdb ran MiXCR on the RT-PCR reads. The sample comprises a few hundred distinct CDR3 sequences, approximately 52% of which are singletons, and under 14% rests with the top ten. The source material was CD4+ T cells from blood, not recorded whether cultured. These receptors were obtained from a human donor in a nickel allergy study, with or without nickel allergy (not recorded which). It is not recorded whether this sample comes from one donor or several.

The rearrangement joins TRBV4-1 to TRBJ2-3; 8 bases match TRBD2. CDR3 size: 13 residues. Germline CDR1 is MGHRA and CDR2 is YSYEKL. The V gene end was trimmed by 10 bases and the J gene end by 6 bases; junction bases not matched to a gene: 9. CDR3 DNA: TGCGCCACTTCAGCGGGAGAACACGATACGCAGTATTTT. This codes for CATSAGEHDTQYF.

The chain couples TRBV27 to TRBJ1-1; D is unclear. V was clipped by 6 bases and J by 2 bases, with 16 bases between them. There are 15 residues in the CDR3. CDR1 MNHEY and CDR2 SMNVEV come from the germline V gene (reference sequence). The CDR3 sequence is CASRDLGQLNTEAFF. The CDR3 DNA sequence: TGTGCCAGCAGGGATTTAGGGCAGCTCAACACTGAAGCTTTCTTT.

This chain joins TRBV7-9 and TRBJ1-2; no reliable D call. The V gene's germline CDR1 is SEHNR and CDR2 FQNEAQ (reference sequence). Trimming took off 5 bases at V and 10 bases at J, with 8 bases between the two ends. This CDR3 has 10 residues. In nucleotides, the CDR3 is TGTGCCAGCAGCCCTGAGGTCTACACCTTC. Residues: CASSPEVYTF.

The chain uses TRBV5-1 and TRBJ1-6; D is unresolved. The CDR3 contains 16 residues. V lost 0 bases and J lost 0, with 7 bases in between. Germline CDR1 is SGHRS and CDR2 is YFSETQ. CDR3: CASSLDGSSYNSPLHF. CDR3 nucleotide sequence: TGCGCCAGCAGCTTGGACGGGAGCTCCTATAATTCACCCCTCCACTTT.

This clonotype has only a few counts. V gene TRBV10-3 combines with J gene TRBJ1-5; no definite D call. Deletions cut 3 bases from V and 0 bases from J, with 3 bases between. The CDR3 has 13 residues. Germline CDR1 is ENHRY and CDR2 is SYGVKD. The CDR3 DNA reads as TGTGCCATCAGTGATTTTAGCAATCAGCCCCAGCATTTT. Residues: CAISDFSNQPQHF.

The CDR3 DNA reads TGTGCCATCAGTGAGGGCCTAGCGGTCTCCTACGAGCAGTACTTC. This translates into CAISEGLAVSYEQYF. The chain joins TRBV10-3 to TRBJ2-7, with 7 nucleotides matching TRBD2. Germline assignment: CDR1 ENHRY and CDR2 SYGVKD. The CDR3 has 15 amino acids. J lost 0 bases, V lost 2 bases, and 4 bases had no gene match.

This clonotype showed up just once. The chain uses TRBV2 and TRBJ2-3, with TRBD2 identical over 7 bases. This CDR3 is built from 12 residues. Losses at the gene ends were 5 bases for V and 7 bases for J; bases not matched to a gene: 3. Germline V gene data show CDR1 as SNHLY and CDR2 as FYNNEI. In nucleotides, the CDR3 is TGTGCCAGCAGTCGGGAGGCACATACGCAGTATTTT. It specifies CASSREAHTQYF.

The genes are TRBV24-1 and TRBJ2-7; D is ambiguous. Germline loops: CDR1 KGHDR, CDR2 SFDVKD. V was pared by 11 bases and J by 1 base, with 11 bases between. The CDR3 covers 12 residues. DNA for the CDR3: TGTGCCATCTCGAGACTTTCCTACGAGCAGTACTTC. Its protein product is CAISRLSYEQYF.

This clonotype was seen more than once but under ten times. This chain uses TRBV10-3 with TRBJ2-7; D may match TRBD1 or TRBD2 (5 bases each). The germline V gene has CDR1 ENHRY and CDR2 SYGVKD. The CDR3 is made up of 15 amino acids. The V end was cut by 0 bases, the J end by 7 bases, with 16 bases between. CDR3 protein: CAISESGHLPGEQYF. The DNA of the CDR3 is TGTGCCATCAGTGAGTCAGGACACCTGCCGGGAGAGCAGTACTTC.

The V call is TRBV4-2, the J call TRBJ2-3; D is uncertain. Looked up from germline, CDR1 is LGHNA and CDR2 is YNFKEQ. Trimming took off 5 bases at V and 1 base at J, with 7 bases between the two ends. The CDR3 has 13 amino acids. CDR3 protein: CASSFLGTDTQYF. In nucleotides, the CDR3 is TGTGCCAGCAGCTTCCTCGGCACAGATACGCAGTATTTT.

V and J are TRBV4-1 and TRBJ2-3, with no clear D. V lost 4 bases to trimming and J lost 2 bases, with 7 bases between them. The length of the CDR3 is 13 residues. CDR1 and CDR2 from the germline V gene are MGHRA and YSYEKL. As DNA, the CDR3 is TGCGCCAGCAGCCCGCGGAACACAGATACGCAGTATTTT. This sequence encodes CASSPRNTDTQYF.

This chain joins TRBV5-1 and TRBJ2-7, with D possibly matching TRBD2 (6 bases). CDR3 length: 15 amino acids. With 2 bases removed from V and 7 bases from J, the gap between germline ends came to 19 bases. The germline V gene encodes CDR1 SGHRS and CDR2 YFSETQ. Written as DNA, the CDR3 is TGCGCCAGCAGCTTAGCACCGGGAGCGGAGAGGGAGCAGTACTTC. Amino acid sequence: CASSLAPGAEREQYF.

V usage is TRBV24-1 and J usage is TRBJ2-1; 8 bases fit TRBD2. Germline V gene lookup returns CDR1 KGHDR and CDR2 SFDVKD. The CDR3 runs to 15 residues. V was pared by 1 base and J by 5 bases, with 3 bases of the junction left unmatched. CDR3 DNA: TGTGCCACCAGTGATTTTAACGGGAGGGACAATGAGCAGTTCTTC. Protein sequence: CATSDFNGRDNEQFF.

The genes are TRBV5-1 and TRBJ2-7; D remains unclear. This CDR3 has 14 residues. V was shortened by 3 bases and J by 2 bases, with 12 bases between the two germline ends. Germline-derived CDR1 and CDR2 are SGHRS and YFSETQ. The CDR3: CASSSRSDPYEQYF. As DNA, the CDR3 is TGCGCCAGCAGCTCCCGTTCGGACCCCTACGAGCAGTACTTC.

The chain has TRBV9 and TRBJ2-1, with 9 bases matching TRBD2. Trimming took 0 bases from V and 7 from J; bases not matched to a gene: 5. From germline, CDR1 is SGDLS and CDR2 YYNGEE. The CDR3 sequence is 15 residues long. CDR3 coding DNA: TGTGCCAGCAGCGTAGTTGGGACTAGCCCAAATGAGCAGTTCTTC. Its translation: CASSVVGTSPNEQFF.

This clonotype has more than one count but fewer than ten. The CDR3 region has the DNA TGTGCCAGCAGCTTAACTAGCGGGAGAGTCACAGATACGCAGTATTTT. It translates to CASSLTSGRVTDTQYF. The chain couples TRBV7-9 to TRBJ2-3, with 11 bases that match TRBD2. V lost 2 bases to trimming and J lost 2 bases; unmatched junction nucleotides: 3. The CDR3 runs to 16 residues. CDR1 is SEHNR and CDR2 is FQNEAQ in the germline V gene (reference sequence).

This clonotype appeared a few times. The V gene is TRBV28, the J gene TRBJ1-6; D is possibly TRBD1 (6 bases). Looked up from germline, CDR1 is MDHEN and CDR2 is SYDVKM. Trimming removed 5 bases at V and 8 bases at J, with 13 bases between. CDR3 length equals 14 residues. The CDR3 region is CASSPGHDYSPLHF. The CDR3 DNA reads TGTGCCAGCAGTCCGGGACACGATTATTCACCCCTCCACTTT.

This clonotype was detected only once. Here the CDR3 reads CATRGFGGELFF. Here the CDR3 DNA reads TGTGCCACCAGGGGGTTCGGCGGGGAGCTGTTTTTT. This chain joins TRBV24-1 and TRBJ2-2; D is unresolved. This CDR3 is 12 amino acids long. Germline CDR1 and CDR2: KGHDR and SFDVKD. V shed 7 bases and J shed 7 bases, with 9 bases lying between them.

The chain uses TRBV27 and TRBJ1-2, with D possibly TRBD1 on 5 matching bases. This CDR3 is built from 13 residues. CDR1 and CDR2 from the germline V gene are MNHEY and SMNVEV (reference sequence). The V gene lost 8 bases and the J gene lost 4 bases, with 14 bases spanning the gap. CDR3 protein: CASRGGGTYGYTF. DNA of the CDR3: TGTGCCAGCCGGGGGGGGGGGACCTATGGCTACACCTTC.

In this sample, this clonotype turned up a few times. The CDR3 protein is CASSWSTGGRETQYF. DNA for the CDR3: TGTGCCAGCAGTTGGTCGACAGGGGGCAGGGAGACCCAGTACTTC. The rearrangement uses TRBV27 and TRBJ2-5, with 10 positions matching TRBD1. The V gene end was trimmed by 4 bases and the J gene end by 5 bases; junction bases not matched to a gene: 7. Germline CDR1 and CDR2: MNHEY and SMNVEV (reference sequence). This CDR3 spans 15 amino acids.

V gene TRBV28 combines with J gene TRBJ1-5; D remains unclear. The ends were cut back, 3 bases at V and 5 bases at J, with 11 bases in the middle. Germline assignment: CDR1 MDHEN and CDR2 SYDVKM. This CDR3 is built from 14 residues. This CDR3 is CASSFGQRHQPQHF. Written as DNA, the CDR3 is TGTGCCAGCAGTTTTGGGCAGCGACATCAGCCCCAGCATTTT.

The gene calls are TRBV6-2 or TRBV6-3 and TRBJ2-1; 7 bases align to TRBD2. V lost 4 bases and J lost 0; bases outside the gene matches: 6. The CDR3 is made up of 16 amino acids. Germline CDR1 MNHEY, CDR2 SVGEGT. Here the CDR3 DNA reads TGTGCCAGCAGTTCCCTCGGGGGGAGCTCCTACAATGAGCAGTTCTTC. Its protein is CASSSLGGSSYNEQFF.

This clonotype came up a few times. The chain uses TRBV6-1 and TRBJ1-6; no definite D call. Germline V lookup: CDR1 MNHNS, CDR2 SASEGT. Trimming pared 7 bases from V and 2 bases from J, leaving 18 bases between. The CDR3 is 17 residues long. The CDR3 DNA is TGTGCCAGCACCGATTCGGGGAAAGTTACCTATAATTCACCCCTCCACTTT. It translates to CASTDSGKVTYNSPLHF.

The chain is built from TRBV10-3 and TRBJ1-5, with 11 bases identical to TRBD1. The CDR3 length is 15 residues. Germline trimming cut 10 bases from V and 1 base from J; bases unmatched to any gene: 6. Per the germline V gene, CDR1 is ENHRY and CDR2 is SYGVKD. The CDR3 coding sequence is TGTGCCACCGGGACAGGGGGGTCGAGCAATCAGCCCCAGCATTTT. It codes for CATGTGGSSNQPQHF.